This record covers a single TCR beta chain. Its antigen remains unidentified. The sample is drawn from a study of tumor-infiltrating lymphocytes in localized non-small cell lung cancer. Here immunoSEQ multiplex PCR was the method, and the copy in TCRdb shows in-frame clones only, minus some. The sample consists of over 15,000 clones, 69% of them appearing once. Broader study findings: No link was found between tumor T-cell fraction and recurrence-free survival.

Sequencing was done on a sample of lung tumor tissue. The TCR originated in a human donor with non-small cell lung cancer.

CDR3 bases: TGTGCCAGCTCCCACGTAGCGGGGGGTTGGACAGATACGCAGTATTTT. Protein sequence: CASSHVAGGWTDTQYF. The chain carries TRBV6-6 and TRBJ2-3, with TRBD2 matching over 10 bases. CDR1 is MNHNY, CDR2 SVGAGI, per germline (reference sequence). The J segment lost 3 bases and the V segment lost 8 bases, leaving 11 bases of the junction unmatched. The CDR3 loop spans 16 amino acids.